One sample yielded the 2 T cell receptor beta chains listed below, sequenced in a study of shared clonotypes between healthy human individuals. Assay used: immunoSEQ multiplex PCR; TCRdb lists only in-frame clones, some missing. The sample yields 110,000 or so clones, 55% to 80% seen once. Input material: memory CD8+ T cells sorted from blood. As for subset: CD45RO+ cells pooled with CCR7-negative TemRA cells. The source of these receptors is a woman in her 30s in good health.

This clone was observed a few times. The V call is TRBV13, the J call TRBJ2-7, with a possible D match to TRBD2 (5 bases). This CDR3 is built from 13 residues. The germline V gene has CDR1 PRHDT and CDR2 FYEKMQ (reference sequence). V was trimmed by 6 bases and J by 7 bases, leaving 16 bases between them. Here the CDR3 reads CASSSGLLGEQYF. CDR3 nucleotides: TGTGCCAGCAGTTCCGGACTTCTCGGGGAGCAGTACTTC.

The genes are TRBV27 and TRBJ2-7; D is unclear. This CDR3 contains 14 residues. Germline CDR1 is MNHEY and CDR2 is SMNVEV (reference sequence). The V end lost 3 bases, the J end lost 0 bases, and 9 bases lay between the germline ends. The CDR3 sequence is CASSFGRVSYEQYF. CDR3 sequence (DNA): TGTGCCAGCAGTTTTGGCCGGGTCTCCTACGAGCAGTACTTC.